This TCR beta chain comes out of a study of shared clonotypes between healthy human individuals. General study findings and limits: Few donors restricted represented genetic and exposure-history diversity. Roughly 5% of naive CD4 clonotypes were common to a handful of donors.

Using immunoSEQ multiplex PCR, the repertoire was profiled, and TCRdb retains in-frame clones only, with some absent. The sample comprises 2.3 million or so clones, more than 85% of which are singletons, and about 0.39% rests with the top ten. On this clone: Its cognate antigen is unknown.

V lost 4 bases, J lost 2 bases, and 13 bases lay in between. There are 14 residues in the CDR3. Germline V gives CDR1 SGHRS, CDR2 YFSETQ. This receptor was identified in a man aged 18 to 29 in good health. Some clones in this sample may be carry-over from other donors' samples. The chain employs TRBV5-1 and TRBJ2-7; D possibly uses TRBD1 or TRBD2 (5 bases each). The sample comprised naive CD4+ T cells from PBMCs. As for subset: CD45RA+ positively selected. CDR3 residues: CASSPTGHPYEQYF. In DNA, the CDR3 is TGCGCCAGCAGCCCGACGGGGCACCCCTACGAGCAGTACTTC.